Listed here are 3 T cell receptor beta chains from one sample, sequenced in a study of blood T cell repertoires in COVID-19. Clones were read by immunoSEQ multiplex PCR, and TCRdb kept only the in-frame ones, dropping some. The sample yields approximately 92,000 clones, 84% seen once. The sample was peripheral blood. Receptor source: a man between 65 and 85 years old with active or convalescent COVID-19.

Only one count was recorded for this clone. This chain connects TRBV15 to TRBJ1-6; D is unresolved. V lost 1 base to trimming and J lost 8 bases, with 6 bases between them. The V gene's germline CDR1 is LNHNV and CDR2 YYDKDF (reference sequence). CDR3 length: 13 amino acids. CDR3 sequence: CATSRGGYSPLHF. In nucleotides, the CDR3 is TGTGCCACCAGCAGAGGAGGTTATTCACCCCTCCACTTT.

This clone was picked up a small number of times. V and J are TRBV2 and TRBJ1-5, with 9 bases matching TRBD1. Germline lookup yields CDR1 SNHLY and CDR2 FYNNEI. The junction had 19 bases not matched to a gene; V was cut back by 5 bases and J by 14 bases. The CDR3 has 16 residues. The CDR3 spells CASSTTRGTGYNPKHF. The CDR3 DNA follows: TGTGCCAGCAGTACAACGCGGGGGACAGGGTACAATCCCAAGCATTTT. Together with reference TRBV2 and TRBJ1-5, the CDR3 gives the full variable domain: EPEVTQTPSHQVTQMGQEVILRCVPISNHLYFYWYRQILGQKVEFLVSFYNNEISEKSEIFDDQFSVERPDGSNFTLKIRSTKLEDSAMYFCASSTTRGTGYNPKHFGDGTRLSIL.

The V call is TRBV20-1, the J call TRBJ1-5; TRBD1 agrees at 7 bases. The germline gives CDR1 DFQATT, CDR2 SNEGSKA (reference sequence). This CDR3 region has 14 residues. V was clipped by 3 bases and J by 6 bases; unmatched bases: 8. In nucleotides, the CDR3 is TGCAGTGCTAGTACCGACAGGGAGAGTCAGCCCCAGCATTTT. Protein sequence: CSASTDRESQPQHF.